The 25 T cell receptor beta chains below come from one sample, sequenced in a study of cytotoxic CD8 clonotypes in ibrutinib-treated CLL. Generated by immunoSEQ multiplex PCR, the TCRdb table keeps only in-frame clones and is missing some. Of around 33,000 clones listed, almost 70% are singletons. The specimen comprised PBMCs, sampled before ibrutinib treatment. The receptors were gathered from a human donor with chronic lymphocytic leukemia.

This chain uses TRBV7-2 with TRBJ2-3; TRBD2 might be the D (5 bases). This CDR3 region has 14 residues. The V gene lost 4 bases and the J gene lost 0 bases, with 8 bases spanning the gap. From germline, CDR1 is SGHTA and CDR2 FQGNSA. In DNA, the CDR3 is TGTGCCAGCAGCTCCAGGACTAGCACAGATACGCAGTATTTT. The encoded protein is CASSSRTSTDTQYF.

The rearrangement links TRBV9 to TRBJ2-7; 14 nucleotides match TRBD2. Germline lookup yields CDR1 SGDLS and CDR2 YYNGEE. The CDR3 has 16 residues. V trimming: 3 bases; J trimming: 2 bases; junction bases outside the gene matches: 4. This CDR3 reads CASSEGGLAGAYEQYF. The CDR3 DNA reads TGTGCCAGCAGCGAAGGGGGACTAGCGGGGGCCTACGAGCAGTACTTC. Filled out from reference TRBV9 and TRBJ2-7, the complete variable domain reads DSGVTQTPKHLITATGQRVTLRCSPRSGDLSVYWYQQSLDQGLQFLIQYYNGEERAKGNILERFSAQQFPDLHSELNLSSLELGDSALYFCASSEGGLAGAYEQYFGPGTRLTVT.

This chain uses TRBV4-1 with TRBJ2-7; the match to TRBD1 covers 8 bases. Losses at the gene ends were 4 bases for V and 3 bases for J; bases not matched to a gene: 5. Germline V lookup: CDR1 MGHRA, CDR2 YSYEKL. The CDR3 consists of 14 residues. The CDR3 DNA follows: TGCGCCAGCAGCCCGAGAACAGGGGGCTACGAGCAGTACTTC. This encodes CASSPRTGGYEQYF.

A word on this clone: Within the sample, other DNA sequences also encode this same CDR3. The chain has TRBV30 and TRBJ1-2; D is unclear. Germline CDR1 and CDR2: GTSNPN and SVGIG (reference sequence). The germline V and J ends were trimmed by 0 bases and 2 bases, with 10 bases remaining between them. The CDR3 has 14 amino acids. The CDR3 DNA is TGTGCCTGGAGTGTTGGAGGGAGCAACTATGGCTACACCTTC. It specifies CAWSVGGSNYGYTF.

The CDR3 loop reads CASNGQGARQPQHF. CDR3 nucleotides: TGTGCCAGTAACGGACAGGGGGCCCGACAGCCCCAGCATTTT. The rearrangement joins TRBV19 to TRBJ1-5, with 11 bases matching TRBD1. V lost 7 bases, J lost 7 bases, and 6 bases stayed unmatched. This CDR3 comprises 14 residues. Germline CDR1 LNHDA, CDR2 SQIVND (reference sequence).

The chain carries TRBV19 and TRBJ2-2; weak D call: TRBD2 (7 bases). The CDR3 runs 18 residues. Germline CDR1 LNHDA, CDR2 SQIVND (reference sequence). Trimming removed 10 bases from V and 4 bases from J, with 28 bases in between. Here the CDR3 reads CATTGGPRGPDRTGELFF. The DNA for the CDR3 is TGTGCCACTACGGGAGGCCCGCGGGGGCCAGATCGCACCGGGGAGCTGTTTTTT.

The V and J genes are TRBV7-2 and TRBJ2-3; 9 nucleotides align to TRBD2. CDR1 and CDR2 from the germline V gene are SGHTA and FQGNSA. The CDR3 has 16 residues. Trimming cost V 3 bases and J 3 bases; bases outside gene matches: 7. The CDR3 DNA follows: TGTGCCAGCAGCTTGGGTAGCGGGAGTGGGACAGATACGCAGTATTTT. Amino acid sequence: CASSLGSGSGTDTQYF.

V and J are TRBV7-9 and TRBJ2-2; D call uncertain. The germline gives CDR1 SEHNR, CDR2 FQNEAQ (reference sequence). The V end was cut by 3 bases, the J end by 0 bases, with 5 bases between. There are 14 residues in the CDR3. CDR3: CASSFTANTGELFF. In DNA, the CDR3 is TGTGCCAGCAGCTTTACTGCGAACACCGGGGAGCTGTTTTTT.

The chain uses TRBV29-1 and TRBJ2-7; TRBD1 aligns across 9 bases. The CDR3 consists of 13 residues. CDR1 SQVTM and CDR2 ANQGSEA come from the germline V gene. Trimming cost V 6 bases and J 1 base; bases outside gene matches: 4. CDR3 protein: CSVTGTGSYEQYF. The CDR3 DNA reads TGCAGCGTGACCGGGACAGGGTCCTACGAGCAGTACTTC.

The gene calls are TRBV5-1 and TRBJ2-7; weak D call: TRBD1 (6 bases). The CDR3 totals 16 residues. Deletions cut 0 bases from V and 0 bases from J, with 13 bases between. Germline CDR1 reads SGHRS; CDR2 reads YFSETQ. CDR3 nucleotides: TGCGCCAGCAGCTTGGACAGGGCTAGGAGCTCCTACGAGCAGTACTTC. Residues: CASSLDRARSSYEQYF.

The chain combines TRBV28 with TRBJ1-5; 11 bases are shared with TRBD1. Trimming took 5 bases from V and 9 from J; bases not matched to a gene: 9. The V gene's germline CDR1 is MDHEN and CDR2 SYDVKM. CDR3 length: 15 residues. In DNA, the CDR3 is TGTGCCAGCAGTGGGGGACAGGGGGATACCCTGCCCCAGCATTTT. It encodes CASSGGQGDTLPQHF.

This clone was found a few times. The chain recombines TRBV2 with TRBJ1-5; 8 bases map to TRBD1. CDR1 and CDR2 from the germline V gene are SNHLY and FYNNEI. V gave up 7 bases and J gave up 9 bases; unmatched junction bases: 11. CDR3 length: 14 amino acids. The CDR3 nucleotides are TGTGCCAGCACTTTGGGACAGGCGCAGGGGCCCCAGCATTTT. Residues: CASTLGQAQGPQHF.

Remarks on this clone: At one of its ends the junction is not consistent with the germline gene, which may arise from a read error. V and J are TRBV4-3 and TRBJ2-7; 10 bases are shared with TRBD1. Germline V CDR1 and CDR2: LGHNA, YSLEER. The CDR3 runs to 19 residues. The CDR3 DNA reads TGCGCCAGCAGCCAAGTGGGGCCGGGACAGGGGTCCAACTCCTACGGGCAGTACTTC. Protein sequence: CASSQVGPGQGSNSYGQYF.

The chain recombines TRBV28 with TRBJ1-2, with TRBD1 matching 7 bases. Germline lookup yields CDR1 MDHEN and CDR2 SYDVKM. The CDR3 is made up of 14 amino acids. The J segment lost 0 bases and the V segment lost 3 bases, leaving 1 base of the junction unmatched. CDR3 DNA: TGTGCCAGCAGTTTGACAGGGACTAACTATGGCTACACCTTC. This gives the protein CASSLTGTNYGYTF.

This chain uses TRBV7-2 with TRBJ2-1; D may correspond to TRBD1 or TRBD2 (5 bases each). Germline values: CDR1 SGHTA, CDR2 FQGNSA. Trimming removed 0 bases at V and 3 bases at J, with 9 bases between. The CDR3 has 15 residues. DNA for the CDR3: TGTGCCAGCAGCTTAGCCGGGACGGACTACAATGAGCAGTTCTTC. Protein: CASSLAGTDYNEQFF.

The gene calls are TRBV28 and TRBJ2-2; the match to TRBD2 covers 14 bases. The CDR3 is 21 amino acids. The germline CDR1 and CDR2 sequences are MDHEN and SYDVKM. V dropped 3 bases and J dropped 0; count of bases not matched to a gene: 12. The CDR3 DNA is TGTGCCAGCAGTTTGACCGCGGGACTAGCGGGAGCAGTCCCGAACACCGGGGAGCTGTTTTTT. Its protein product is CASSLTAGLAGAVPNTGELFF.

The chain is built from TRBV11-2 and TRBJ2-7; the match to TRBD2 covers 9 bases. The CDR3 covers 18 residues. CDR1 and CDR2 from the germline V gene are SGHAT and FQNNGV. With V trimmed by 1 base and J by 2 bases, 12 bases remained unmatched. This CDR3 is CASSLVAPLAGITYEQYF. DNA of the CDR3: TGTGCCAGCAGCTTAGTGGCCCCACTAGCGGGTATAACCTACGAGCAGTACTTC.

V usage is TRBV11-1 and J usage is TRBJ2-7; 12 positions agree with TRBD2. Germline V CDR1 and CDR2: SGHAT, FQDESV (reference sequence). The CDR3 runs 17 residues. The V and J ends lost 4 bases and 0 bases, in that order; junction bases with no gene match: 7. CDR3 sequence (DNA): TGTGCCAGCAGCTACTCACTAGCGGGGGGAAGCTCCTACGAGCAGTACTTC. Translation gives CASSYSLAGGSSYEQYF.

V and J are TRBV5-5 and TRBJ1-5; 9 bases agree with TRBD1. The ends lost 4 bases at V and 5 bases at J; junction bases unmatched: 4. This CDR3 has 14 amino acids. Germline V lookup: CDR1 SGHKS, CDR2 YYEKEE (reference sequence). The chain's CDR3 is CASSQGQGYQPQHF. Here the CDR3 DNA reads TGTGCCAGCAGCCAGGGACAGGGTTATCAGCCCCAGCATTTT.

J is TRBJ1-2 and V is TRBV4-1; D perhaps matches TRBD1 (5 bases). Germline lookup yields CDR1 MGHRA and CDR2 YSYEKL. The CDR3 consists of 15 residues. Trimming removed 4 bases at V and 0 bases at J, with 12 bases between. The DNA for the CDR3 is TGCGCCAGCAGCCCGCAGGGCCATCCTAACTATGGCTACACCTTC. Translated: CASSPQGHPNYGYTF.

The chain has TRBV20-1 and TRBJ2-5; D is undetermined. This CDR3 is built from 11 residues. The ends were cut back, 0 bases at V and 6 bases at J, with 5 bases in the middle. Germline V lookup: CDR1 DFQATT, CDR2 SNEGSKA (reference sequence). In DNA, the CDR3 is TGCAGTGCTAGAGAGGGAAAGACCCAGTACTTC. This gives the protein CSAREGKTQYF.

The CDR3 DNA sequence: TGTGCCAGCTCACCGATAGGGAATGGGGAGCTGTTTTTT. Its translation is CASSPIGNGELFF. The chain joins TRBV18 to TRBJ2-2; D call uncertain. This CDR3 is 13 amino acids long. CDR1 and CDR2 from the germline V gene are KGHSH and LQKENI. Trimming took 3 bases from V and 8 from J, leaving 10 bases between them.

The J gene is TRBJ2-1, the V gene TRBV5-1, with D perhaps matching TRBD2 (6 bases). The CDR3 runs 17 residues. The V end lost 4 bases, the J end lost 4 bases, and 21 bases lay between the germline ends. Germline-derived CDR1 and CDR2 are SGHRS and YFSETQ. As DNA, the CDR3 is TGCGCCAGCAGCGTTGTGGTAGCGGCCACTATTTACAATGAGCAGTTCTTC. It yields the protein CASSVVVAATIYNEQFF.

The chain recombines TRBV4-3 with TRBJ2-1; no reliable D call. Trimming shortened V by 4 bases and J by 3 bases, and 7 bases separated the two germline ends. CDR1 is LGHNA and CDR2 is YSLEER in the germline V gene. The CDR3 has 13 residues. The CDR3 bases are TGCGCCAGCAGCCCGACTGACTACAATGAGCAGTTCTTC. Its translation: CASSPTDYNEQFF.

This clone was found many times. In DNA form, the CDR3 reads TGTGCCAGCAGCGAAGACGGACAGATCAAGCGGGGTGAAAACTATGGCTACACCTTC. The encoded protein is CASSEDGQIKRGENYGYTF. The rearrangement joins TRBV28 to TRBJ1-2; a weak D match, TRBD1 (6 bases). The CDR3 loop spans 19 amino acids. The V end lost 6 bases, the J end lost 2 bases, and 28 bases lay between the germline ends. Germline V gene lookup returns CDR1 MDHEN and CDR2 SYDVKM.